Listed below are T cell receptor beta chains from one sample, sequenced in a study of T-cell memory formation after mild COVID-19. TCRdb itself ran the 5' RACE reads through MiXCR, one entry per CDR3 protein. Of 110,000 to 150,000 distinct CDR3 sequences detected, 25% appear once; the ten largest clones hold roughly a quarter. Sequenced: PBMCs or a T cell subset sorted from them (not recorded which). Receptor source: an adult woman who had mild COVID-19 (a few samples of this study predate the infection). Cell type and time point are not known. Each CDR3 is given with its conserved first and last residue. Each record gives: D gene, V gene, J gene, clone size, CDR3 protein, CDR3 DNA. The D gene is left open where the match is weak. Only part of the rows carry a size: once, few, many, or a class if the clone is expanded.

d_gene: NA; v_gene: TRBV6-5; j_gene: TRBJ2-7; abundance: few; CDR3aa: CASARPGAYEQYF; CDR3nt: TGTGCCAGCGCCAGACCGGGAGCCTACGAGCAGTACTTC
d_gene: NA; v_gene: TRBV27; j_gene: TRBJ1-1; abundance: NA; CDR3aa: CASSLSSGVTEAFF; CDR3nt: TGTGCCAGCAGTTTATCATCCGGGGTCACTGAAGCTTTCTTT
d_gene: NA; v_gene: TRBV20-1; j_gene: TRBJ2-7; abundance: few; CDR3aa: CSALEYSYEQYF; CDR3nt: TGCAGTGCTTTGGAATATAGCTACGAGCAGTACTTC
d_gene: NA; v_gene: TRBV12-3/TRBV12-4; j_gene: TRBJ2-3; abundance: NA; CDR3aa: CASSFGQWDTQYF; CDR3nt: TGTGCCAGCAGTTTTGGACAGTGGGATACGCAGTATTTT
d_gene: NA; v_gene: TRBV9; j_gene: TRBJ1-4; abundance: NA; CDR3aa: CASSAGTGREKLFF; CDR3nt: TGTGCCAGCAGCGCAGGGACGGGACGCGAAAAACTGTTTTTT
d_gene: TRBD2; v_gene: TRBV27; j_gene: TRBJ2-3; abundance: few; CDR3aa: CASTYWGTSGSTDTQYF; CDR3nt: TGTGCCAGCACCTACTGGGGGACTAGCGGGAGCACAGATACGCAGTATTTT
d_gene: TRBD2; v_gene: TRBV30; j_gene: TRBJ2-3; abundance: few; CDR3aa: CAWSSAGGPGDTQYF; CDR3nt: TGTGCCTGGAGTTCAGCGGGAGGGCCGGGAGATACGCAGTATTTT
d_gene: NA; v_gene: TRBV7-9; j_gene: TRBJ2-5; abundance: NA; CDR3aa: CASSLGGGRQETQYF; CDR3nt: TGTGCCAGCAGCTTAGGGGGTGGCAGACAAGAGACCCAGTACTTC
d_gene: NA; v_gene: TRBV7-9; j_gene: TRBJ2-2; abundance: few; CDR3aa: CASSAAGGRTGELFF; CDR3nt: TGTGCCAGCAGCGCCGCCGGGGGTCGGACCGGGGAGCTGTTTTTT
d_gene: NA; v_gene: TRBV4-1; j_gene: TRBJ1-3; abundance: NA; CDR3aa: CASSQDKGMGNTIYF; CDR3nt: TGCGCCAGCAGCCAAGATAAGGGAATGGGAAACACCATATATTTT
d_gene: NA; v_gene: TRBV7-9; j_gene: TRBJ2-3; abundance: NA; CDR3aa: CASSFGWDTQYF; CDR3nt: TGTGCCAGCAGCTTCGGGTGGGATACGCAGTATTTT
d_gene: TRBD2; v_gene: TRBV5-6; j_gene: TRBJ2-5; abundance: NA; CDR3aa: CASSFASSGGQETQYF; CDR3nt: TGTGCCAGCAGCTTTGCTTCTAGCGGGGGCCAAGAGACCCAGTACTTC
d_gene: TRBD1; v_gene: TRBV2; j_gene: TRBJ2-7; abundance: few; CDR3aa: CASRRTGSYEQYF; CDR3nt: TGTGCCAGCAGGCGGACAGGCTCCTACGAGCAGTACTTC
d_gene: NA; v_gene: TRBV6-5; j_gene: TRBJ1-3; abundance: NA; CDR3aa: CASSPDRNSGNTIYF; CDR3nt: TGTGCCAGCAGTCCCGACCGGAACTCTGGAAACACCATATATTTT
d_gene: TRBD2; v_gene: TRBV7-9; j_gene: TRBJ2-7; abundance: NA; CDR3aa: CASSLVVSGSPYEQYF; CDR3nt: TGTGCCAGCAGCTTAGTCGTTAGCGGGTCGCCCTACGAGCAGTACTTC
d_gene: NA; v_gene: TRBV12-3/TRBV12-4; j_gene: TRBJ1-1; abundance: few; CDR3aa: CASSETPGWEAFF; CDR3nt: TGTGCCAGCAGTGAGACGCCAGGGTGGGAAGCTTTCTTT
d_gene: TRBD2; v_gene: TRBV12-3/TRBV12-4; j_gene: TRBJ2-3; abundance: few; CDR3aa: CASSSLTSPQYF; CDR3nt: TGTGCCAGCAGTTCCCTGACTAGCCCGCAGTATTTT
d_gene: NA; v_gene: TRBV6-2/TRBV6-3; j_gene: TRBJ1-2; abundance: NA; CDR3aa: CASKVAIRDTSGYTF; CDR3nt: TGTGCCAGCAAGGTCGCAATCCGGGACACCTCGGGCTACACCTTC